The present T cell receptor (beta chain) was sequenced within a study of cytomegalovirus exposure and HLA in healthy donors. A few counts support this clone. What it recognizes is unknown. The CDR3 runs 13 residues. CDR1 and CDR2 (germline): SNHLY, FYNNEI. The junction had 5 bases not matched to a gene; V was cut back by 7 bases and J by 5 bases. Study observations and caveats: For most TCR beta V segments, an earlier analysis put the productive rate at about 90% or about 30% of the time. Another analysis was done later, and it associated approximately 18,000 TCR beta sequences with HLA alleles at 0.05 false discovery rate. The investigators catalogued 150 to 200 TCR beta chains as cytomegalovirus-associated. Roughly uniform depth of sequencing across donors was assumed in presence/absence analyses.

Primers: 60 Vbeta forward and 13 Jbeta reverse. Sequencing used immunoSEQ multiplex PCR; TCRdb keeps in-frame clones, though not all of them. The sample holds approximately 150,000 clones, around 79% seen once. The receptor was derived from a female donor in good health and CMV-seronegative. This chain uses TRBV2 with TRBJ1-5; 7 bases fit TRBD1. Material: PBMCs. The DNA for the CDR3 is TGTGCCAGCACCAGAACAGGGGATCAGCCCCAGCATTTT. Amino acid sequence: CASTRTGDQPQHF.